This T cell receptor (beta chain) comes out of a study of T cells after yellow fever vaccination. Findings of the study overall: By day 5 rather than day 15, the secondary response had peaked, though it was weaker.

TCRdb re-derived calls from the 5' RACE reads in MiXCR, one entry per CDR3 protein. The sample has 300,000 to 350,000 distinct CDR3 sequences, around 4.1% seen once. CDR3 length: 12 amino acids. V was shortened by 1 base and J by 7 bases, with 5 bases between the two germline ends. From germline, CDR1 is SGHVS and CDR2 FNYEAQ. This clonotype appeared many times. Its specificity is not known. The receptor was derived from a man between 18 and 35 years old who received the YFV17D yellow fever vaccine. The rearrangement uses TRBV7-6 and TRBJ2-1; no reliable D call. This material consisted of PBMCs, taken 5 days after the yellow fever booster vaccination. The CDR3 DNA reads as TGTGCCAGCAGCTTAGACGGGAATGAGCAGTTCTTC. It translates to CASSLDGNEQFF.